A single sample gave rise to the 30 T cell receptor beta chains below, sequenced in a study of post-analysis software for immune sequencing data. Study observations and caveats: TRBV5-6, TRBV5-1 and TRBV20-1 were among several TRBV segments more frequent in patients than controls.

These receptors have no known antigen. cDNA libraries of TCR beta carried unique molecular identifiers. TCRdb independently ran MiXCR on the PCR reads; one entry per CDR3 protein. This repertoire shows fewer than 900,000 distinct CDR3 sequences, 46% found once; its top ten account for roughly 4.9%. Specimen: blood. Receptor source: a girl aged 10 to 17 with multiple sclerosis.

CDR3: CASSLAYSGGAKNIQYF. For the CDR3, the DNA is TGTGCCAGCAGCTTGGCCTATAGCGGGGGGGCCAAAAACATTCAGTACTTC. The rearrangement joins TRBV5-5 to TRBJ2-4; 10 bases are shared with TRBD2. The CDR3 sequence is 17 residues long. With 0 bases clipped from V and 1 base from J, the junction kept 4 bases outside the gene matches. Germline V CDR1 and CDR2: SGHKS, YYEKEE (reference sequence).

The chain recombines TRBV7-2 with TRBJ2-1, with D uncertain. The CDR3 is 15 residues long. The V end was cut by 5 bases, the J end by 0 bases, with 11 bases between. The V gene's germline CDR1 is SGHTA and CDR2 FQGNSA. In nucleotides, the CDR3 is TGTGCCAGCAGCCAGGTAGTGGGCTCCTACAATGAGCAGTTCTTC. Translating gives CASSQVVGSYNEQFF.

This clonotype was detected only a few times. The rearrangement uses TRBV5-1 and TRBJ2-1; D might be TRBD1 or TRBD2, each matching 5 bases. V shed 4 bases and J shed 6 bases, with 17 bases lying between them. Germline CDR1 reads SGHRS; CDR2 reads YFSETQ. The CDR3 runs 15 residues. For the CDR3, the DNA is TGCGCCAGCAGCGGGGACCTTCGTCACGGCAATGAGCAGTTCTTC. It specifies CASSGDLRHGNEQFF.

This sequence joins TRBV27 and TRBJ1-2; 9 bases map to TRBD1. This CDR3 is built from 14 residues. The V gene end was trimmed by 9 bases and the J gene end by 2 bases; junction bases not matched to a gene: 7. Germline CDR1 reads MNHEY; CDR2 reads SMNVEV (reference sequence). CDR3 sequence (DNA): TGTGCCAGTGCGCCCGGGACAGGGAACTATGGCTACACCTTC. It yields the protein CASAPGTGNYGYTF.

CDR3 nucleotides: TGTGCCAGCAGTCCACTACGACAGGGGAGGATTGAGCAGTTCTTC. This translates into CASSPLRQGRIEQFF. The V gene is TRBV28, the J gene TRBJ2-1, with 8 positions matching TRBD1. Germline loops: CDR1 MDHEN, CDR2 SYDVKM. The CDR3 is 15 residues long. Losses at the gene ends were 5 bases for V and 9 bases for J; bases not matched to a gene: 12. Using reference TRBV28 and TRBJ2-1 for the parts outside the CDR3, the full variable domain is DVKVTQSSRYLVKRTGEKVFLECVQDMDHENMFWYRQDPGLGLRLIYFSYDVKMKEKGDIPEGYSVSREKKERFSLILESASTNQTSMYLCASSPLRQGRIEQFFGPGTRLTVL.

The chain uses TRBV18 and TRBJ2-1; TRBD2 agrees at 7 bases. Trimming took 4 bases from V and 3 from J; bases not matched to a gene: 6. The CDR3 has 15 residues. Germline V gene lookup returns CDR1 KGHSH and CDR2 LQKENI. Here the CDR3 DNA reads TGTGCCAGCTCACTTTCTCGGACTAGCTACAATGAGCAGTTCTTC. Protein: CASSLSRTSYNEQFF. The complete variable domain, with remaining parts taken from reference TRBV18 and TRBJ2-1, reads NAGVMQNPRHLVRRRGQEARLRCSPMKGHSHVYWYRQLPEEGLKFMVYLQKENIIDESGMPKERFSAEFPKEGPSILRIQQVVRGDSAAYFCASSLSRTSYNEQFFGPGTRLTVL.

This clonotype has at least ten counts. V usage is TRBV11-2 and J usage is TRBJ2-5; 7 bases map to TRBD2. This CDR3 has 14 residues. V lost 6 bases to trimming and J lost 2 bases; unmatched junction nucleotides: 6. CDR1 is SGHAT, CDR2 FQNNGV, per germline. The CDR3 DNA reads TGTGCCAGCAGTACTGGCGGGAGTCAAGAGACCCAGTACTTC. Protein sequence: CASSTGGSQETQYF. Looking up the rest from reference TRBV11-2 and TRBJ2-5 gives the full variable domain: EAGVAQSPRYKIIEKRQSVAFWCNPISGHATLYWYQQILGQGPKLLIQFQNNGVVDDSQLPKDRFSAERLKGVDSTLKIQPAKLEDSAVYLCASSTGGSQETQYFGPGTRLLVL.

DNA of the CDR3: TGTGCCAGCAGTTTCGGACTAGCGGGAATAGAAAATGAGCAGTTCTTC. Translation: CASSFGLAGIENEQFF. V and J are TRBV12-3 or TRBV12-4 and TRBJ2-1, with 12 bases that match TRBD2. The junction had 7 bases not matched to a gene; V was cut back by 3 bases and J by 7 bases. There are 16 residues in the CDR3.

This clonotype was seen more than once but under ten times. The rearrangement uses TRBV2 and TRBJ2-3, with D unresolved. V shed 4 bases and J shed 0 bases, with 8 bases lying between them. The CDR3 runs 14 residues. Germline V CDR1 and CDR2: SNHLY, FYNNEI. CDR3 region: CASSVIRSTDTQYF. In nucleotides, the CDR3 is TGTGCCAGCAGTGTAATACGGAGCACAGATACGCAGTATTTT.

The gene calls are TRBV29-1 and TRBJ2-3; D is perhaps TRBD1 (6 bases). Germline V gene data show CDR1 as SQVTM and CDR2 as ANQGSEA. This CDR3 is built from 16 residues. V was clipped by 5 bases and J by 2 bases, with 20 bases between them. DNA of the CDR3: TGCAGCGTTACAGGGTTATTGCTAGCAATCACAGATACGCAGTATTTT. Translated: CSVTGLLLAITDTQYF.

The chain recombines TRBV5-1 with TRBJ1-2; D is possibly TRBD1 (5 bases). CDR1 and CDR2 from the germline V gene are SGHRS and YFSETQ. The CDR3 consists of 13 residues. V lost 2 bases, J lost 8 bases, and 13 bases lay in between. CDR3 protein: CASSLGDRRGYTF. The CDR3 DNA is TGCGCCAGCAGCTTAGGTGACAGAAGAGGCTACACCTTC.

This chain connects TRBV10-3 to TRBJ2-1; TRBD1 agrees at 8 bases. The J segment lost 7 bases and the V segment lost 5 bases, leaving 4 bases of the junction unmatched. Germline CDR1 and CDR2: ENHRY and SYGVKD. This CDR3 is 13 amino acids long. The CDR3 region has the DNA TGTGCCATCAGTCAGGGGGCTTGGAATGAGCAGTTCTTC. Its protein is CAISQGAWNEQFF.

The rearrangement links TRBV11-2 to TRBJ1-4; 7 bases map to TRBD1. The CDR3 has 14 residues. CDR1 and CDR2 from the germline V gene are SGHAT and FQNNGV. V gave up 3 bases and J gave up 8 bases; unmatched junction bases: 6. The CDR3 is CASSFGRGEEKLFF. CDR3 nucleotide sequence: TGTGCCAGCAGCTTTGGCAGGGGGGAGGAAAAACTGTTTTTT.

V is TRBV4-3 and J is TRBJ2-1; D unresolved. CDR3 size: 13 residues. Between the trimmed V and J ends, which lost 5 bases and 9 bases, there was a span of 14 bases. Germline V gene sequence: CDR1 LGHNA, CDR2 YSLEER. The CDR3 coding sequence is TGCGCCAGCAGCACACCAAGGTTCGGTGAGCAGTTCTTC. Translated: CASSTPRFGEQFF.

This clonotype was seen a handful of times. The chain couples TRBV28 to TRBJ2-4; D is ambiguous. Deletions cut 3 bases from V and 2 bases from J, with 11 bases between. Looked up from germline, CDR1 is MDHEN and CDR2 is SYDVKM. CDR3 length equals 15 residues. The CDR3, as DNA: TGTGCCAGCAGTTTCAGTAGTCCGCCCAAAAACATTCAGTACTTC. Translating gives CASSFSSPPKNIQYF. Supplemented by reference TRBV28 and TRBJ2-4, the full variable domain reads DVKVTQSSRYLVKRTGEKVFLECVQDMDHENMFWYRQDPGLGLRLIYFSYDVKMKEKGDIPEGYSVSREKKERFSLILESASTNQTSMYLCASSFSSPPKNIQYFGAGTRLSVL.

The rearrangement links TRBV12-3 or TRBV12-4 to TRBJ1-2; a weak D match, TRBD1 (6 bases). V lost 1 base, J lost 6 bases, and 9 bases lay in between. The CDR3 sequence is 13 residues long. The CDR3 sequence: CASSLVQGNGYTF. The DNA for the CDR3 is TGTGCCAGCAGTTTAGTTCAGGGGAATGGCTACACCTTC.

The chain has TRBV11-1 and TRBJ2-5; no reliable D call. The CDR3 is 13 residues long. In germline, CDR1 is SGHAT, CDR2 FQDESV (reference sequence). The ends were cut back, 1 base at V and 3 bases at J, with 6 bases in the middle. The CDR3 spells CASSLGDKETQYF. The CDR3 nucleotides read TGTGCCAGCAGCTTAGGAGATAAAGAGACCCAGTACTTC.

The rearrangement uses TRBV20-1 and TRBJ2-1; TRBD2 aligns across 14 bases. J gave up 7 bases and V 1 base, and 12 bases lay outside the gene matches. Looked up from germline, CDR1 is DFQATT and CDR2 is SNEGSKA (reference sequence). This CDR3 is 18 amino acids long. The CDR3 sequence is CSARGRETSGRGGNEQFF. DNA of the CDR3: TGCAGTGCTAGAGGGAGGGAGACTAGCGGGAGGGGGGGGAATGAGCAGTTCTTC.

This chain links TRBV14 with TRBJ1-2; D is perhaps TRBD1 (6 bases). V dropped 4 bases and J dropped 0 bases, with 12 bases sitting between them. Germline V gene data show CDR1 as SGHDN and CDR2 as FVKESK. The CDR3 has 15 amino acids. The CDR3 here is CASSPGQTPNYGYTF. The DNA of the CDR3 is TGTGCCAGCAGCCCCGGACAGACGCCTAACTATGGCTACACCTTC.

The table lists this clonotype with a count of one. This chain joins TRBV7-9 and TRBJ2-1; TRBD1 might be the D (6 bases). Trimming shortened V by 0 bases and J by 6 bases, and 15 bases separated the two germline ends. Per the germline V gene, CDR1 is SEHNR and CDR2 is FQNEAQ (reference sequence). The CDR3 has 16 residues. This CDR3 is CASSLATGQGGNEQFF. The DNA of the CDR3 is TGTGCCAGCAGCTTAGCGACGGGGCAAGGGGGCAATGAGCAGTTCTTC. Variable domain in full (rest from reference TRBV7-9 and TRBJ2-1): DTGVSQNPRHKITKRGQNVTFRCDPISEHNRLYWYRQTLGQGPEFLTYFQNEAQLEKSRLLSDRFSAERPKGSFSTLEIQRTEQGDSAMYLCASSLATGQGGNEQFFGPGTRLTVL.

This clonotype has a count of ten or more. The genes are TRBV2 and TRBJ2-3; D unresolved. Germline V CDR1 and CDR2: SNHLY, FYNNEI. The CDR3 is 11 amino acids. V was clipped by 4 bases and J by 6 bases, with 5 bases between them. The CDR3 loop is CASSVRDTQYF. The CDR3 DNA is TGTGCCAGCAGTGTGAGGGATACGCAGTATTTT. The whole variable domain, filled in from reference TRBV2 and TRBJ2-3, reads EPEVTQTPSHQVTQMGQEVILRCVPISNHLYFYWYRQILGQKVEFLVSFYNNEISEKSEIFDDQFSVERPDGSNFTLKIRSTKLEDSAMYFCASSVRDTQYFGPGTRLTVL.

This clonotype was counted between two and nine times. This chain links TRBV3-1 with TRBJ2-7, with D perhaps TRBD1 or TRBD2 (5 bases each). This CDR3 spans 15 amino acids. Germline CDR1 LGHDT, CDR2 YNNKEL (reference sequence). The V end was cut by 4 bases, the J end by 0 bases, with 13 bases between. CDR3 loop: CASSPWDGNSYEQYF. CDR3 coding DNA: TGTGCCAGCAGCCCCTGGGACGGGAACTCCTACGAGCAGTACTTC.

This chain uses TRBV7-2 with TRBJ2-3; a weak D match, TRBD2 (6 bases). CDR1 and CDR2 (germline): SGHTA, FQGNSA. The CDR3 covers 17 residues. V was cut by 6 bases and J by 6 bases, with 25 bases left in between. The CDR3 region has the DNA TGTGCCAGCAGGCGATTCCGGGACTCCTCAAGAGGGGATACGCAGTATTTT. This sequence encodes CASRRFRDSSRGDTQYF. Full variable domain (remainder filled in from reference TRBV7-2 and TRBJ2-3): GAGVSQSPSNKVTEKGKDVELRCDPISGHTALYWYRQSLGQGLEFLIYFQGNSAPDKSGLPSDRFSAERTGGSVSTLTIQRTQQEDSAVYLCASRRFRDSSRGDTQYFGPGTRLTVL.

V usage is TRBV12-3 or TRBV12-4 and J usage is TRBJ2-3; maybe TRBD2 (6 bases). The CDR3 sequence is 16 residues long. Trimming pared 7 bases from V and 0 bases from J, leaving 17 bases between. CDR3 residues: CASTPGERASTDTQYF. The CDR3 coding sequence is TGTGCCAGCACCCCGGGGGAGCGGGCGAGCACAGATACGCAGTATTTT.

The chain employs TRBV6-1 and TRBJ2-7; TRBD1 aligns across 8 bases. Germline V gene lookup returns CDR1 MNHNS and CDR2 SASEGT. V lost 5 bases, J lost 4 bases, and 10 bases stayed unmatched. The CDR3 totals 15 residues. The CDR3 DNA reads as TGTGCCAGCAGTCCAGAACCGGGACAGGTGTACGAGCAGTACTTC. Its translation: CASSPEPGQVYEQYF.

The chain recombines TRBV7-2 with TRBJ2-5; the D gene is possibly TRBD1 (5 bases). The CDR3 is 16 residues long. CDR1 and CDR2 (germline): SGHTA, FQGNSA. Trimming left V 7 bases short and J 4 bases short, with 22 bases between. CDR3 coding DNA: TGTGCCAGCACCCTAGGGGTCCAATTACCCATAGAGACCCAGTACTTC. Its translation is CASTLGVQLPIETQYF.

In its sample, this clonotype was seen a few times. V is TRBV12-3 or TRBV12-4 and J is TRBJ2-2; weak D call: TRBD1 (6 bases). CDR3 length equals 14 residues. V was cut by 9 bases and J by 0 bases, with 11 bases left in between. The CDR3 loop reads CASRDKTNTGELFF. The CDR3 bases are TGTGCCAGTCGGGACAAAACGAACACCGGGGAGCTGTTTTTT.

The gene calls are TRBV20-1 and TRBJ2-7; TRBD2 matches at 15 bases. Germline V gene lookup returns CDR1 DFQATT and CDR2 SNEGSKA (reference sequence). This CDR3 contains 16 residues. Unmatched junction bases numbered 5, after V lost 3 bases and J lost 2 bases. In DNA, the CDR3 is TGCAGTGCTAGGGGACTAGCGGGAGGAAACCCCTACGAGCAGTACTTC. As protein: CSARGLAGGNPYEQYF.

This clonotype has a handful of counts. This chain connects TRBV9 to TRBJ2-6, with no clear D. The CDR3 loop spans 17 amino acids. Trimming cost V 0 bases and J 0 bases, with 10 bases left between them. Germline loops: CDR1 SGDLS, CDR2 YYNGEE. The CDR3 spells CASSVEVAGSGANVLTF. The CDR3 DNA reads as TGTGCCAGCAGCGTAGAGGTTGCAGGCTCTGGGGCCAACGTCCTGACTTTC.

This clonotype showed up just a few times. The chain combines TRBV7-9 with TRBJ2-1, with D hard to call. The CDR3 consists of 13 residues. Germline CDR1 reads SEHNR; CDR2 reads FQNEAQ (reference sequence). The V gene lost 2 bases and the J gene lost 14 bases, with 16 bases spanning the gap. The CDR3 region is CASSLMPSQIKFF. The CDR3 DNA sequence: TGTGCCAGCAGCTTAATGCCCTCACAGATAAAGTTCTTC.